These 15 T cell receptor beta chains were sequenced from one sample in a study of blood T cell repertoires in COVID-19. The table came from immunoSEQ multiplex PCR; TCRdb's copy has only in-frame clones and leaves some out. The sample has about 290,000 clones, roughly 80% seen once; the top ten hold approximately 3.8%. Sequenced material: peripheral blood. The receptor set was obtained from a woman between 45 and 60 years old with active or convalescent COVID-19.

The chain couples TRBV3-1 (or the pseudogene TRBV3-2) to TRBJ2-7, with D tentatively TRBD2 (6 bases). The CDR3 sequence is 16 residues long. V shed 1 base and J shed 0 bases, with 13 bases lying between them. Looked up from germline, CDR1 is LGHDT and CDR2 is YNNKEL (reference sequence). This CDR3 reads CASSQAGVGISYEQYF. CDR3 bases: TGTGCCAGCAGCCAAGCGGGGGTAGGTATCTCCTACGAGCAGTACTTC.

The chain recombines TRBV5-6 with TRBJ1-6, with D perhaps TRBD1 (6 bases). CDR1 and CDR2 (germline): SGHDT, YYEEEE. The CDR3 has 18 amino acids. V gave up 2 bases and J gave up 7 bases, with 22 bases separating them. CDR3 coding DNA: TGTGCCAGCAGCTTAGAGACAGGTTATGGCCAAGGGAATTCACCCCTCCACTTT. It is translated as CASSLETGYGQGNSPLHF.

On this clone itself: At one of its ends the junction is not consistent with the germline gene, which may arise from a read error. Here the CDR3 DNA reads TGCGCCAGCAGCTCCGGACAGTCCTCCAATGAGCAGTTCTTC. Encoded protein: CASSSGQSSNEQFF. The chain joins TRBV5-1 to TRBJ2-1; D is perhaps TRBD1 (6 bases). The CDR3 spans 14 residues. Germline CDR1 SGHRS, CDR2 YFSETQ.

This clone has a single count. The chain has TRBV28 and TRBJ1-2, with 7 bases aligning to TRBD1. Per germline, CDR1 MDHEN and CDR2 SYDVKM. CDR3 size: 15 residues. The V gene end was trimmed by 9 bases and the J gene end by 5 bases; junction bases not matched to a gene: 15. DNA of the CDR3: TGTGCCAGTTCTACGACAGGGCGATTTCCTTATGGCTACACCTTC. Residues: CASSTTGRFPYGYTF.

The chain carries TRBV2 and TRBJ2-1; D is possibly TRBD1 (6 bases). CDR1 and CDR2 (germline): SNHLY, FYNNEI. V lost 6 bases to trimming and J lost 6 bases, with 18 bases between them. The CDR3 is 15 residues long. As DNA, the CDR3 is TGTGCCAGCAGGGGGGCCGGGACATACGTCAATGAGCAGTTCTTC. This gives the protein CASRGAGTYVNEQFF.

J is TRBJ2-5 and V is TRBV15; D perhaps matches TRBD2 (5 bases). The V gene lost 5 bases and the J gene lost 2 bases, with 12 bases spanning the gap. The CDR3 length is 14 residues. Germline V gene lookup returns CDR1 LNHNV and CDR2 YYDKDF (reference sequence). The CDR3 region is CATSPGGLQETQYF. In DNA, the CDR3 is TGTGCCACCAGCCCTGGCGGGCTGCAAGAGACCCAGTACTTC.

This clone turned up a few times. This chain connects TRBV6-5 to TRBJ2-1, with a possible D match to TRBD1 (6 bases). The CDR3 spans 15 residues. V gave up 7 bases and J gave up 6 bases, with 19 bases separating them. CDR1 and CDR2 from the germline V gene are MNHEY and SVGAGI. The CDR3 DNA reads TGTGCCAGCACGACGACTCTAGGGGGTATCAATGAGCAGTTCTTC. It translates to CASTTTLGGINEQFF.

The chain links TRBV28 to TRBJ2-7; maybe TRBD1 (5 bases). The CDR3 length is 13 residues. V dropped 6 bases and J dropped 1 base, with 10 bases sitting between them. Germline V gene sequence: CDR1 MDHEN, CDR2 SYDVKM. CDR3 amino acids: CASSNTGSYEQYF. The DNA of the CDR3 is TGTGCCAGCAGCAATACAGGTTCCTACGAGCAGTACTTC.

This chain uses TRBV5-4 with TRBJ1-1; TRBD1 might be the D (5 bases). Germline values: CDR1 SGHNT, CDR2 YYREEE (reference sequence). There are 14 residues in the CDR3. V lost 3 bases, J lost 1 base, and 10 bases lay in between. The CDR3 DNA reads TGTGCCAGCAGCTGGCAGACAGAGAACACTGAAGCTTTCTTT. This translates into CASSWQTENTEAFF. The full variable domain, rest sourced from reference TRBV5-4 and TRBJ1-1, is ETGVTQSPTHLIKTRGQQVTLRCSSQSGHNTVSWYQQALGQGPQFIFQYYREEENGRGNFPPRFSGLQFPNYSSELNVNALELDDSALYLCASSWQTENTEAFFGQGTRLTVV.

In DNA form, the CDR3 reads TGTGCCAGCAGCCCCTTACCGGGGGTGTGGGATATGAACACTGAAGCTTTCTTT. It codes for CASSPLPGVWDMNTEAFF. V usage is TRBV5-8 and J usage is TRBJ1-1; possible D gene TRBD1, 5 bases. The CDR3 extends over 18 amino acids. V lost 4 bases, J lost 0 bases, and 22 bases lay in between. Germline CDR1 and CDR2: SGHTS and YDEGEE.

This chain links TRBV10-1 with TRBJ1-1, with a tentative D call TRBD1 (5 bases). The CDR3 extends over 13 amino acids. V was pared by 2 bases and J by 9 bases, with 13 bases between. Germline V gene data show CDR1 as WNHNN and CDR2 as SYGVQD (reference sequence). CDR3 coding DNA: TGCGCCAGCAGTGAGGTACCAGGGAATAAAGCTTTCTTT. Its protein product is CASSEVPGNKAFF.

The chain couples TRBV6-5 to TRBJ2-7, with D perhaps matching TRBD2 (5 bases). The CDR3 has 14 residues. Germline CDR1 reads MNHEY; CDR2 reads SVGAGI. With 5 bases removed from V and 0 bases from J, the gap between germline ends came to 11 bases. CDR3 residues: CASSRGRVSYEQYF. The DNA for the CDR3 is TGTGCCAGCAGTCGGGGAAGGGTCTCCTACGAGCAGTACTTC.

The V and J genes are TRBV19 and TRBJ2-3; 8 nucleotides line up with TRBD2. The germline V gene encodes CDR1 LNHDA and CDR2 SQIVND (reference sequence). This CDR3 spans 13 amino acids. Trimming at V came to 6 bases and at J to 8 bases, leaving 7 bases not matched to a gene. CDR3 amino acids: CASRRGASGTQYF. The CDR3 region has the DNA TGTGCCAGTAGGCGGGGGGCTTCGGGTACGCAGTATTTT.

The chain employs TRBV14 and TRBJ1-2; a possible D gene is TRBD1 (6 bases). The germline V gene has CDR1 SGHDN and CDR2 FVKESK. This CDR3 has 15 amino acids. V lost 4 bases and J lost 8, with 20 bases in between. CDR3: CASSPITGSLGGYTF. The CDR3 bases are TGTGCCAGCAGCCCTATAACAGGGAGCCTCGGCGGCTACACCTTC.

The chain couples TRBV9 to TRBJ2-6; a weak D match, TRBD1 (5 bases). CDR1 is SGDLS, CDR2 YYNGEE, per germline. V gave up 4 bases and J gave up 0 bases, with 11 bases separating them. The CDR3 has 16 amino acids. The CDR3: CASSIRQSSGANVLTF. The CDR3 region has the DNA TGTGCCAGCAGCATTCGACAGAGCTCTGGGGCCAACGTCCTGACTTTC.